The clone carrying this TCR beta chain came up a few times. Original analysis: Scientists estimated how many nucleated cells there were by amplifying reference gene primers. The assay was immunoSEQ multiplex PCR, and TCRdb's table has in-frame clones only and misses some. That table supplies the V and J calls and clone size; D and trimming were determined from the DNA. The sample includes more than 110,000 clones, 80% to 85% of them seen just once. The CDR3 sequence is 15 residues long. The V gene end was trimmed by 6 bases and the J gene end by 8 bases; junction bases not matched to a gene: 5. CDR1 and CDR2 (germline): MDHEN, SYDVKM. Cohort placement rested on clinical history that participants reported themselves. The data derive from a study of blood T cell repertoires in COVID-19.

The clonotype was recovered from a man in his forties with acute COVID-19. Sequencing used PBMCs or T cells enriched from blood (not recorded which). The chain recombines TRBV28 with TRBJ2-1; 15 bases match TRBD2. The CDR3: CASSPGLAGGYEQFF. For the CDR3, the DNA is TGTGCCAGCAGCCCGGGACTAGCGGGAGGCTATGAGCAGTTCTTC.